The clone carrying this T cell receptor beta chain appeared a single time. These data are taken from a study of T cell changes during pregnancy in multiple sclerosis. Germline lookup yields CDR1 SGHAT and CDR2 FQNNGV. V lost 5 bases, J lost 1 base, and 9 bases lay in between. The length of the CDR3 is 13 residues. Sequencing was performed with immunoSEQ multiplex PCR; in TCRdb, only in-frame clones are kept and a portion is missing. The sample consists of about 62,000 clones, 70% to 90% of them appearing once. This TCR came from a female donor with multiple sclerosis, enrolled in a pregnancy study. This chain uses TRBV11-2 with TRBJ2-7, with D possibly matching TRBD1 (5 bases). The starting material was peripheral blood, obtained in the first trimester of pregnancy. Here the CDR3 DNA reads TGTGCCAGCAGCCTAAGGGGTTCCTACGAGCAGTACTTC. Translating gives CASSLRGSYEQYF.